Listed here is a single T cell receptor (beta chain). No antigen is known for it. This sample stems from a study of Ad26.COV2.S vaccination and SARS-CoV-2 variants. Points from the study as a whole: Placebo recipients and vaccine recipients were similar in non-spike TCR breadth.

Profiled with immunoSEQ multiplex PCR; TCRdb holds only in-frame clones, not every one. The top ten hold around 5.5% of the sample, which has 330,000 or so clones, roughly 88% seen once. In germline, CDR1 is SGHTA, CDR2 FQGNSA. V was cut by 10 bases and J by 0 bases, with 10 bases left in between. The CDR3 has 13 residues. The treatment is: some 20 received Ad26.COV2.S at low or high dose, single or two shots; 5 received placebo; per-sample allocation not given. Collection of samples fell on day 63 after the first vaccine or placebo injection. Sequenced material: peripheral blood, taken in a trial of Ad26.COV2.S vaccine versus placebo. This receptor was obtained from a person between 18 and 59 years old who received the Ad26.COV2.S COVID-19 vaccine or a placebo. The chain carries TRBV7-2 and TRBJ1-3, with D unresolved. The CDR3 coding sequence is TGTGCCACCACTTCCAGCTCTGGAAACACCATATATTTT. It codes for CATTSSSGNTIYF.